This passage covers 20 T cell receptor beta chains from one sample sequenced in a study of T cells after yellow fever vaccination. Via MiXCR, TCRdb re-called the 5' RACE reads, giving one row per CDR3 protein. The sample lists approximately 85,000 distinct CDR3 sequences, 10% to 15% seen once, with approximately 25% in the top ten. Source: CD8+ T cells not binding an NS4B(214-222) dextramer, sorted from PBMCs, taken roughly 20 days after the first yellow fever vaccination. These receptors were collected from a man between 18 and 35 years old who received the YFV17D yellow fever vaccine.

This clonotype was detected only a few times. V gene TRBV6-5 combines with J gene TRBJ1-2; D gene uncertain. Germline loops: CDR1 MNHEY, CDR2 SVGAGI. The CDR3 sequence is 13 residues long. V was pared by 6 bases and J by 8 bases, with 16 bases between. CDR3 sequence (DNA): TGTGCCAGCAGCCTTGGGAGGAATCAAGGCTACACCTTC. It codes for CASSLGRNQGYTF.

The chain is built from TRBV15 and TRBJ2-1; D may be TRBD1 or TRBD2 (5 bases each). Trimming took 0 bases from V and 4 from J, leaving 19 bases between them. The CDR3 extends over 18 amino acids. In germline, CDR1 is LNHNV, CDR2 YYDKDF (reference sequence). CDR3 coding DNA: TGTGCCACCAGCAGAGATTTAAAGCTAGCCGAGGGGTACAATGAGCAGTTCTTC. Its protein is CATSRDLKLAEGYNEQFF.

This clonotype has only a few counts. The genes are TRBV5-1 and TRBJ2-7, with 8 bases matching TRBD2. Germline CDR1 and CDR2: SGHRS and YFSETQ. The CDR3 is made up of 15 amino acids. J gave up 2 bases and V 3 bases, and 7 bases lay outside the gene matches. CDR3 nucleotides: TGCGCCAGCAGCTCGCCCGGGGGGGCTACCTACGAGCAGTACTTC. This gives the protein CASSSPGGATYEQYF.

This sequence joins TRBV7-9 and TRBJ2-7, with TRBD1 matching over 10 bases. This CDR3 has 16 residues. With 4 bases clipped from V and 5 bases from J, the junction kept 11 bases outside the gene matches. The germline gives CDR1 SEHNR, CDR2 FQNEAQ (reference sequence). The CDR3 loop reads CASSWATGGALDEQYF. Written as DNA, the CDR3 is TGTGCCAGCAGCTGGGCGACAGGGGGCGCATTGGACGAGCAGTACTTC. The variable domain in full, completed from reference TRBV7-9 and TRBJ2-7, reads DTGVSQNPRHKITKRGQNVTFRCDPISEHNRLYWYRQTLGQGPEFLTYFQNEAQLEKSRLLSDRFSAERPKGSFSTLEIQRTEQGDSAMYLCASSWATGGALDEQYFGPGTRLTVT.

The CDR3 bases are TGCGCCAGCAGCCCGCGGGCATACCCTGGGAACACTGAAGCTTTCTTT. Amino acids: CASSPRAYPGNTEAFF. The chain uses TRBV4-1 and TRBJ1-1; D gene unclear. Trimming cost V 4 bases and J 1 base, with 16 bases left between them. CDR3 size: 16 residues. Germline-derived CDR1 and CDR2 are MGHRA and YSYEKL.

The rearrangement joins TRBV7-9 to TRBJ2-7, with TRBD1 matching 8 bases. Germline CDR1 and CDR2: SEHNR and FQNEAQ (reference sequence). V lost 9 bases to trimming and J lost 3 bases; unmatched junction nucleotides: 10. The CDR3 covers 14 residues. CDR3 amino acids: CASIKTGGIYEQYF. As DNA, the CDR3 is TGTGCCAGTATCAAAACAGGGGGAATCTACGAGCAGTACTTC.

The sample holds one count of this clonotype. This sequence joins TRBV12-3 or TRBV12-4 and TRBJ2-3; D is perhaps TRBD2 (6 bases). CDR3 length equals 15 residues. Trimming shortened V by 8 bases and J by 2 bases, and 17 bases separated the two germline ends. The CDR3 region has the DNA TGTGCCAGCGCCCCCCCCGGCGGGGTCACAGATACGCAGTATTTT. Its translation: CASAPPGGVTDTQYF.

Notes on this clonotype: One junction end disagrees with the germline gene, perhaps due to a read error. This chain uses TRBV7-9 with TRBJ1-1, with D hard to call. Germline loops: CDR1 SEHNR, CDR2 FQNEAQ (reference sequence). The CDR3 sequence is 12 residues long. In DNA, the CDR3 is TGTGCCAGCTCAGAGGTGAAGACTGAAGCTTTCTTT. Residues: CASSEVKTEAFF.

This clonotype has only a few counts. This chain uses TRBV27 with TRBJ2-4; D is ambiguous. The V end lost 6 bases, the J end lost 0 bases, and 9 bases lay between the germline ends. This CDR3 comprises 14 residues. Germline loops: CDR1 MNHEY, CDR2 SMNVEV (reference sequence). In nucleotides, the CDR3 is TGTGCCAGCAGGGGGTTGCTAGCCAAAAACATTCAGTACTTC. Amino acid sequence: CASRGLLAKNIQYF.

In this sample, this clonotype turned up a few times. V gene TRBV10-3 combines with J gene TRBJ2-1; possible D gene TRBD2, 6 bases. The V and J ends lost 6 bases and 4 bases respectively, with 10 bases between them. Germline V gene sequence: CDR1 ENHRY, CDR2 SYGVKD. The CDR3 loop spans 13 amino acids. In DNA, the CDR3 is TGTGCCATCAGCGGGACTGATTACAATGAGCAGTTCTTC. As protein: CAISGTDYNEQFF.

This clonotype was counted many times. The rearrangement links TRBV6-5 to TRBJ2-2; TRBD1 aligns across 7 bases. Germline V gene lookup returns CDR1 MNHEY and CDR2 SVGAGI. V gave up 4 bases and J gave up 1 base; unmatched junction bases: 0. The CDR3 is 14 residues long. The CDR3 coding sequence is TGTGCCAGCAGTTCAGGGGGGAACACCGGGGAGCTGTTTTTT. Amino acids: CASSSGGNTGELFF.

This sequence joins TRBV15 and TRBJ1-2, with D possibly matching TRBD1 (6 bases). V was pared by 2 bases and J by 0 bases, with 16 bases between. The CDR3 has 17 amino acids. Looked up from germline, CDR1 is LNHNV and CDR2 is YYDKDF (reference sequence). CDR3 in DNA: TGTGCCACCAGCAGACGGATCAGGACAGAACCTAACTATGGCTACACCTTC. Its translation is CATSRRIRTEPNYGYTF. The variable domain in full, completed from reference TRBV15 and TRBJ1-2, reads DAMVIQNPRYQVTQFGKPVTLSCSQTLNHNVMYWYQQKSSQAPKLLFHYYDKDFNNEADTPDNFQSRRPNTSFCFLDIRSPGLGDTAMYLCATSRRIRTEPNYGYTFGSGTRLTVV.

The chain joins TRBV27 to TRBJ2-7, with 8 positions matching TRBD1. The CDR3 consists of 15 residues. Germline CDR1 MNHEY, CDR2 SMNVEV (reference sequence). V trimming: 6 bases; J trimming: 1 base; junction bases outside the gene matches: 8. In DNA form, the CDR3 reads TGTGCCAGCAGATGGGGGACAGGTAGTTCCTACGAGCAGTACTTC. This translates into CASRWGTGSSYEQYF.

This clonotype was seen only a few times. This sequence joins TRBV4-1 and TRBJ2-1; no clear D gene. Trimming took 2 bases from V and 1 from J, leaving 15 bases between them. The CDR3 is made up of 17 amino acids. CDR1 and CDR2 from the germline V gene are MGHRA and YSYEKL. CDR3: CASSQPTGYGSYNEQFF. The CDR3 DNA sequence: TGCGCCAGCAGCCAACCTACGGGTTATGGGTCCTACAATGAGCAGTTCTTC.

CDR3 sequence: CASSQATSGGAYNEQFF. CDR3 bases: TGCGCCAGCAGCCAAGCCACTAGCGGGGGTGCCTACAATGAGCAGTTCTTC. The genes are TRBV4-1 and TRBJ2-1; 11 bases fit TRBD2. V lost 1 base, J lost 2 bases, and 4 bases stayed unmatched. Germline lookup yields CDR1 MGHRA and CDR2 YSYEKL. The CDR3 consists of 17 residues.

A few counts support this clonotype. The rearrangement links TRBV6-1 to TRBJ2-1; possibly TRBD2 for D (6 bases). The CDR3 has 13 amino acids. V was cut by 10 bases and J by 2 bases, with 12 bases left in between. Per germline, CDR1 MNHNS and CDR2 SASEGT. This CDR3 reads CAIGEAAYNEQFF. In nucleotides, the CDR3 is TGTGCCATAGGGGAGGCCGCCTACAATGAGCAGTTCTTC.

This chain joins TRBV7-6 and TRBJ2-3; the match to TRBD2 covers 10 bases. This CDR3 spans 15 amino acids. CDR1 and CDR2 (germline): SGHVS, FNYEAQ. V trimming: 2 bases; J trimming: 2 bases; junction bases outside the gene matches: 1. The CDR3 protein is CASSLSGGDTDTQYF. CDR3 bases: TGTGCCAGCAGCTTAAGCGGGGGGGACACAGATACGCAGTATTTT.

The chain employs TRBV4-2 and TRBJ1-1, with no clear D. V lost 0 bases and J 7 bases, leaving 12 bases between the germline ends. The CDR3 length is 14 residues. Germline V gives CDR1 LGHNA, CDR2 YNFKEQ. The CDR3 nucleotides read TGTGCCAGCAGCCAAGATTTTTCGGGAGTTGAAGCTTTCTTT. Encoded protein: CASSQDFSGVEAFF.

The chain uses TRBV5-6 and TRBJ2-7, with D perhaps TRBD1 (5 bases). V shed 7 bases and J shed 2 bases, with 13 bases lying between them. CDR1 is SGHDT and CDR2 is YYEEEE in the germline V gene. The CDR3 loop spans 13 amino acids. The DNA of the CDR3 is TGTGCCAGCGGAGACAGTAATACCTACGAGCAGTACGTC. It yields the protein CASGDSNTYEQYV.

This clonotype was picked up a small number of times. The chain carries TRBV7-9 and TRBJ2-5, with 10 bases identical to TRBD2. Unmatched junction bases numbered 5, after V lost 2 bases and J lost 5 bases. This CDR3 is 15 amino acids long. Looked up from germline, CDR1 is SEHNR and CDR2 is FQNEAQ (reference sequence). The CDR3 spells CASSLPTSGYETQYF. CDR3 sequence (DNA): TGTGCCAGCAGCTTACCGACTAGCGGGTATGAGACCCAGTACTTC.